Below are 29 T cell receptor beta chains sequenced from a single sample in a study of T cell responses to AZD1222 COVID-19 vaccine. The table came from immunoSEQ multiplex PCR; TCRdb's copy has only in-frame clones and leaves some out. The table shows about 180,000 clones, with about 86% occurring only once. The specimen comprised peripheral blood, sampled on day 0 of AZD1222 vaccination. All receptors derive from an adult in good health.

This clone has a handful of counts. The rearrangement uses TRBV2 and TRBJ2-1; D is perhaps TRBD1 (5 bases). The CDR3 loop spans 18 amino acids. Per the germline V gene, CDR1 is SNHLY and CDR2 is FYNNEI. V was cut by 6 bases and J by 0 bases, with 21 bases left in between. Written as DNA, the CDR3 is TGTGCCAGCAGGCACAGGATGCGACCCGCAGGCTCCTACAATGAGCAGTTCTTC. Protein sequence: CASRHRMRPAGSYNEQFF.

This clone appeared once. The rearrangement joins TRBV9 to TRBJ2-5, with a tentative D call TRBD1 (6 bases). The CDR3 loop spans 14 amino acids. V gave up 3 bases and J gave up 3 bases, with 12 bases separating them. Germline values: CDR1 SGDLS, CDR2 YYNGEE. The CDR3 protein is CASSDRNREETQYF. The CDR3 DNA sequence: TGTGCCAGCAGCGATAGAAACAGGGAAGAGACCCAGTACTTC.

This sequence joins TRBV12-3 or TRBV12-4 and TRBJ1-1; D remains unclear. This CDR3 has 11 residues. V lost 6 bases to trimming and J lost 6 bases, with 8 bases between them. The CDR3, as DNA: TGTGCCAGCAGCTCGGGCCCTGAAGCTTTCTTT. Translation: CASSSGPEAFF.

The chain joins TRBV11-1 to TRBJ2-3, with D hard to call. CDR1 is SGHAT, CDR2 FQDESV, per germline (reference sequence). Trimming stripped 4 bases from V and 2 bases from J, with 13 bases between. The CDR3 covers 15 residues. As DNA, the CDR3 is TGTGCCAGCAGCTCGAGTGGGATCTTCACAGATACGCAGTATTTT. Encoded protein: CASSSSGIFTDTQYF. Combining the CDR3 with reference TRBV11-1 and TRBJ2-3 gives the whole variable domain EAEVAQSPRYKITEKSQAVAFWCDPISGHATLYWYRQILGQGPELLVQFQDESVVDDSQLPKDRFSAERLKGVDSTLKIQPAELGDSAMYLCASSSSGIFTDTQYFGPGTRLTVL.

The CDR3 protein is CATSLDRHSTDTQYF. CDR3 bases: TGTGCCACCAGCCTCGACCGTCATAGCACAGATACGCAGTATTTT. The chain recombines TRBV15 with TRBJ2-3; no firm D call. From germline, CDR1 is LNHNV and CDR2 YYDKDF (reference sequence). There are 15 residues in the CDR3. Trimming stripped 5 bases from V and 0 bases from J, with 12 bases between.

This clone has more than one count but fewer than ten. The V gene is TRBV6-5, the J gene TRBJ1-2; 8 bases are a match to TRBD1. Looked up from germline, CDR1 is MNHEY and CDR2 is SVGAGI. V shed 0 bases, J shed 1 base, and the junction held 1 base outside the gene matches. The CDR3 spans 15 residues. The DNA for the CDR3 is TGTGCCAGCAGTTACTCGACAGGGGATAACTATGGCTACACCTTC. Amino acid sequence: CASSYSTGDNYGYTF.

The CDR3 loop reads CASSDFVGGVPHGYTF. The CDR3 DNA reads as TGTGCCAGCAGTGATTTCGTCGGGGGGGTTCCGCATGGCTACACCTTC. This chain connects TRBV2 to TRBJ1-2, with D possibly TRBD1 on 5 matching bases. Trimming removed 3 bases at V and 6 bases at J, with 20 bases between. CDR1 is SNHLY, CDR2 FYNNEI, per germline. This CDR3 is built from 16 residues.

The gene calls are TRBV5-4 and TRBJ1-2; possibly TRBD1 for D (5 bases). The germline V gene encodes CDR1 SGHNT and CDR2 YYREEE (reference sequence). The V and J ends lost 1 base and 4 bases respectively, with 14 bases between them. This CDR3 contains 15 residues. The chain's CDR3 is CASSLSSGRAYGYTF. In DNA form, the CDR3 reads TGTGCCAGCAGCTTGAGTTCGGGCAGGGCCTATGGCTACACCTTC.

The rearrangement uses TRBV28 and TRBJ2-5, with 7 bases aligning to TRBD2. Germline values: CDR1 MDHEN, CDR2 SYDVKM. With V trimmed by 2 bases and J by 5 bases, 11 bases remained unmatched. This CDR3 spans 16 amino acids. The CDR3 DNA follows: TGTGCCAGCAGTTTACGACCGGGGGGTTGGAAGGAGACCCAGTACTTC. Its protein is CASSLRPGGWKETQYF.

The rearrangement uses TRBV3-1 (or the pseudogene TRBV3-2) and TRBJ1-1; D remains unclear. The CDR3 consists of 12 residues. Germline V gives CDR1 LGHDT, CDR2 YNNKEL (reference sequence). Trimming pared 2 bases from V and 6 bases from J, leaving 7 bases between. DNA of the CDR3: TGTGCCAGCAGCCAACTTGGAGCTGAAGCTTTCTTT. Translation: CASSQLGAEAFF.

The gene calls are TRBV9 and TRBJ2-2, with 10 positions matching TRBD1. J was trimmed by 5 bases and V by 5 bases; bases with no gene match: 3. From germline, CDR1 is SGDLS and CDR2 YYNGEE. This CDR3 region has 14 residues. The CDR3 DNA is TGTGCCAGCAGAGAGGGACAGGGGACCGGGGAGCTGTTTTTT. Protein sequence: CASREGQGTGELFF.

V and J are TRBV7-8 and TRBJ1-4, with D uncertain. The germline V gene has CDR1 SGHVS and CDR2 FQNEAQ. The CDR3 covers 13 residues. Deletions cut 1 base from V and 8 bases from J, with 8 bases between. CDR3 nucleotides: TGTGCCAGCAGCTTAGGGTTGAGAGAAAAACTGTTTTTT. Amino acid sequence: CASSLGLREKLFF.

The J gene is TRBJ1-4, the V gene TRBV2, with D hard to call. There are 15 residues in the CDR3. Germline CDR1 is SNHLY and CDR2 is FYNNEI. V was shortened by 4 bases and J by 3 bases, with 12 bases between the two germline ends. This chain's CDR3 is CASSALTSANEKLFF. The CDR3 DNA reads TGTGCCAGCAGTGCCCTGACCTCGGCTAATGAAAAACTGTTTTTT.

The V gene is TRBV5-1, the J gene TRBJ1-4; TRBD1 matches 7 bases. V gave up 4 bases and J gave up 4 bases; unmatched junction bases: 7. CDR3 length: 15 residues. Germline V lookup: CDR1 SGHRS, CDR2 YFSETQ. CDR3 sequence (DNA): TGCGCCAGCAGCCTCGGGGACAGAGATAATGAAAAACTGTTTTTT. As protein: CASSLGDRDNEKLFF.

Only a few counts were recorded for this clone. The V call is TRBV3-1 (or the pseudogene TRBV3-2), the J call TRBJ1-5; no definite D call. CDR1 is LGHDT, CDR2 YNNKEL, per germline (reference sequence). The CDR3 is made up of 14 amino acids. Trimming left V 0 bases short and J 9 bases short, with 12 bases between. In nucleotides, the CDR3 is TGTGCCAGCAGCCAAGAGCGCAGTCGGGGGCCCCAGCATTTT. This translates into CASSQERSRGPQHF.

V is TRBV7-9 and J is TRBJ1-5, with 8 bases identical to TRBD1. The J segment lost 4 bases and the V segment lost 1 base, leaving 6 bases of the junction unmatched. The CDR3 has 16 amino acids. The germline gives CDR1 SEHNR, CDR2 FQNEAQ (reference sequence). The DNA of the CDR3 is TGTGCCAGCAGCTTAGTCGGGACAGGAATAAATCAGCCCCAGCATTTT. It yields the protein CASSLVGTGINQPQHF. The full variable domain, in which reference TRBV7-9 and TRBJ1-5 provide the parts outside the CDR3, is DTGVSQNPRHKITKRGQNVTFRCDPISEHNRLYWYRQTLGQGPEFLTYFQNEAQLEKSRLLSDRFSAERPKGSFSTLEIQRTEQGDSAMYLCASSLVGTGINQPQHFGDGTRLSIL.

The V call is TRBV27, the J call TRBJ2-3, with D maybe TRBD2 (7 bases). V was pared by 3 bases and J by 4 bases, with 11 bases between. Germline V gene lookup returns CDR1 MNHEY and CDR2 SMNVEV (reference sequence). CDR3 size: 14 residues. The CDR3 DNA reads as TGTGCCAGCAGTTTGGGGGGGGGCTCAGATACGCAGTATTTT. As protein: CASSLGGGSDTQYF.

The rearrangement uses TRBV6-4 and TRBJ2-1; D not resolved. The V gene lost 0 bases and the J gene lost 4 bases, with 7 bases spanning the gap. Germline V gene data show CDR1 as MRHNA and CDR2 as SNTAGT. The CDR3 length is 14 residues. In DNA, the CDR3 is TGTGCCAGCAGTGACTCGACTGAATACAATGAGCAGTTCTTC. Protein: CASSDSTEYNEQFF.

The genes are TRBV4-1 and TRBJ1-5, with D unresolved. Germline values: CDR1 MGHRA, CDR2 YSYEKL. Trimming pared 0 bases from V and 0 bases from J, leaving 3 bases between. The CDR3 is made up of 14 amino acids. CDR3 sequence reads: CASSQDISNQPQHF. CDR3 bases: TGCGCCAGCAGCCAAGACATTAGCAATCAGCCCCAGCATTTT.

V usage is TRBV30 and J usage is TRBJ1-1; the D gene is possibly TRBD1 (5 bases). V dropped 4 bases and J dropped 4 bases, with 13 bases sitting between them. The CDR3 has 13 residues. Germline CDR1 is GTSNPN and CDR2 is SVGIG (reference sequence). In DNA form, the CDR3 reads TGTGCCTGGAAAGGGGATATGGTCACTGAAGCTTTCTTT. Translating gives CAWKGDMVTEAFF.

The chain has TRBV5-6 and TRBJ1-1; D is perhaps TRBD1 (6 bases). V lost 3 bases and J lost 3, with 15 bases in between. The CDR3 spans 15 residues. Germline V CDR1 and CDR2: SGHDT, YYEEEE. The CDR3 DNA sequence: TGTGCCAGCAGCTACCTAGGACAGTACTACACTGAAGCTTTCTTT. It codes for CASSYLGQYYTEAFF.

The V and J genes are TRBV7-9 and TRBJ1-4; D possibly corresponds to TRBD1 (5 bases). Looked up from germline, CDR1 is SEHNR and CDR2 is FQNEAQ (reference sequence). CDR3 length: 15 residues. Trimming left V 1 base short and J 7 bases short, with 13 bases between. CDR3 residues: CASSLGTGDTEKLFF. The CDR3 nucleotides are TGTGCCAGCAGCTTAGGCACGGGGGATACTGAAAAACTGTTTTTT.

The genes are TRBV6-6 and TRBJ1-1; TRBD1 matches 8 bases. V gave up 7 bases and J gave up 3 bases; unmatched junction bases: 4. The CDR3 covers 13 residues. Per germline, CDR1 MNHNY and CDR2 SVGAGI (reference sequence). The CDR3 DNA sequence: TGTGCCAGCACCTACAGGGGGGACACTGAAGCTTTCTTT. It codes for CASTYRGDTEAFF.

The chain joins TRBV7-2 to TRBJ2-2; 11 nucleotides match TRBD2. CDR1 SGHTA and CDR2 FQGNSA come from the germline V gene. The junction had 4 bases not matched to a gene; V was cut back by 5 bases and J by 2 bases. This CDR3 contains 16 residues. CDR3 DNA sequence: TGTGCCAGCAGCCGGACTAGCGGGCATAACACCGGGGAGCTGTTTTTT. This translates into CASSRTSGHNTGELFF.

CDR3 region: CACGDIAGRGDEQFF. CDR3 nucleotides: TGTGCCTGCGGGGATATAGCGGGAAGGGGCGATGAGCAGTTCTTC. V gene TRBV10-3 combines with J gene TRBJ2-1; the match to TRBD2 covers 8 bases. The CDR3 consists of 15 residues. Germline V gives CDR1 ENHRY, CDR2 SYGVKD. V shed 11 bases, J shed 8 bases, and the junction held 17 bases outside the gene matches.

This sequence joins TRBV4-1 and TRBJ1-3, with D possibly TRBD1 on 6 matching bases. Germline V CDR1 and CDR2: MGHRA, YSYEKL. The V end lost 1 base, the J end lost 4 bases, and 11 bases lay between the germline ends. The CDR3 contains 15 residues. CDR3 nucleotide sequence: TGCGCCAGCAGCCAAGTCGGGACACACGGAAACACCATATATTTT. It specifies CASSQVGTHGNTIYF.

The chain carries TRBV4-2 and TRBJ2-3; D is uncertain. CDR3 size: 14 residues. Per the germline V gene, CDR1 is LGHNA and CDR2 is YNFKEQ. The V and J ends lost 4 bases and 1 base respectively, with 9 bases between them. This CDR3 is CASSPPVGTDTQYF. The CDR3 coding sequence is TGTGCCAGCAGCCCCCCGGTGGGCACAGATACGCAGTATTTT.

This sequence joins TRBV12-3 or TRBV12-4 and TRBJ1-2, with unresolved D. Trimming took off 3 bases at V and 6 bases at J, with 5 bases between the two ends. There are 11 residues in the CDR3. The CDR3 loop is CASSFRNGYTF. The CDR3 nucleotides are TGTGCCAGCAGTTTTAGGAATGGCTACACCTTC.

A single count supports this clone. V and J are TRBV28 and TRBJ2-3; 8 bases line up with TRBD2. This CDR3 has 19 amino acids. V dropped 6 bases and J dropped 2; count of bases not matched to a gene: 19. Germline CDR1 MDHEN, CDR2 SYDVKM. The CDR3, as DNA: TGTGCCAGCAGCTTTACCGTAGCTAGCGGGCTCAAAACCACAGATACGCAGTATTTT. It specifies CASSFTVASGLKTTDTQYF.